A single sample gave rise to the 3 T cell receptor beta chains below, sequenced in a study of control samples from healthy donors and cancer patients. Here immunoSEQ multiplex PCR was the method, and the copy in TCRdb shows in-frame clones only, minus some. The sample includes around 150,000 clones, roughly 89% seen only once; the top ten take 12%. The material sequenced was blood. All receptors derive from a man under 40 in good health.

The chain uses TRBV6-6 and TRBJ1-1, with 10 bases that match TRBD1. This CDR3 spans 16 amino acids. After removal of 5 bases from V and 0 bases from J, the junction contained 6 bases not matched to a gene. The germline V gene encodes CDR1 MNHNY and CDR2 SVGAGI (reference sequence). CDR3 bases: TGTGCCAGCAGTCAACCGACAGGGGGCTTGAACACTGAAGCTTTCTTT. Its translation: CASSQPTGGLNTEAFF.

J is TRBJ2-4 and V is TRBV18, with TRBD1 matching 8 bases. V lost 3 bases to trimming and J lost 9 bases; unmatched junction nucleotides: 7. There are 14 residues in the CDR3. Germline CDR1 and CDR2: KGHSH and LQKENI. CDR3 DNA sequence: TGTGCCAGCTCACCCGGGACAGGAAACCCCATTCAGTACTTC. This codes for CASSPGTGNPIQYF. The complete variable domain, with remaining parts taken from reference TRBV18 and TRBJ2-4, reads NAGVMQNPRHLVRRRGQEARLRCSPMKGHSHVYWYRQLPEEGLKFMVYLQKENIIDESGMPKERFSAEFPKEGPSILRIQQVVRGDSAAYFCASSPGTGNPIQYFGAGTRLSVL.

This clone appeared once. This chain links TRBV28 with TRBJ1-2; a possible D gene is TRBD1 (5 bases). Trimming stripped 7 bases from V and 3 bases from J, with 18 bases between. This CDR3 region has 15 residues. Germline CDR1 and CDR2: MDHEN and SYDVKM. This chain's CDR3 is CASTPSAGSHYGYTF. The CDR3 DNA reads as TGTGCCAGCACCCCCTCTGCAGGGAGTCACTATGGCTACACCTTC.